What follows describes a single T cell receptor beta chain. This sample stems from a study of blood T cell repertoires in COVID-19. Looking at the study overall: The origin of the acute and convalescent COVID-19 samples was the United States, Italy and Spain. T cells, B-cell-depleted T cells, or PBMCs supplied cDNA or gDNA.

As handled by the study authors: The assay estimated nucleated cells by amplifying reference gene primers. The assay was immunoSEQ multiplex PCR, and TCRdb's table has in-frame clones only and misses some. V and J calls plus clone size are reproduced from that table; the DNA served to infer D and trimming. Of over 25,000 clones detected, 88% appear once; the ten largest clones hold 13% to 15%. Germline CDR1 is SGHAT and CDR2 is FQNNGV. The CDR3 length is 14 residues. V was pared by 5 bases and J by 5 bases, with 6 bases of the junction left unmatched. The TCR comes from a human donor with active COVID-19. The donor label of this sample is uncertain. The source material was peripheral blood. V is TRBV11-2 and J is TRBJ2-5; 9 bases line up with TRBD2. The CDR3 region is CASSPSGGHETQYF. The CDR3 DNA reads TGTGCCAGCAGCCCGAGCGGGGGGCACGAGACCCAGTACTTC.